Below, 27 T cell receptor beta chains from the same sample are listed, as sequenced in a study of lymphopenia after photon versus proton radiotherapy. Generated by immunoSEQ multiplex PCR, the TCRdb table keeps only in-frame clones and is missing some. Of about 39,000 clones listed, roughly nine tenths are singletons. Material: peripheral blood, obtained from a patient treated with photon-based radiotherapy. The receptors here all came from a man aged 55 to 70 with cholangiocarcinoma.

The chain has TRBV19 and TRBJ1-5, with 8 bases lining up with TRBD1. Germline loops: CDR1 LNHDA, CDR2 SQIVND (reference sequence). The CDR3 is 14 amino acids. V gave up 7 bases and J gave up 4 bases; unmatched junction bases: 6. The CDR3 reads CASIGGQGNQPQHF. In nucleotides, the CDR3 is TGTGCCAGTATAGGCGGACAGGGTAATCAGCCCCAGCATTTT.

The V and J genes are TRBV25-1 and TRBJ1-1, with D possibly TRBD1 on 6 matching bases. The V gene lost 6 bases and the J gene lost 1 base, with 18 bases spanning the gap. This CDR3 has 16 residues. Germline CDR1 MGHDK, CDR2 SYGVNS. CDR3 DNA sequence: TGTGCCAGCAGCCTAATGGGGGCCCAGGGGAACACTGAAGCTTTCTTT. It codes for CASSLMGAQGNTEAFF.

The CDR3 region is CASSQDARETQYF. The CDR3 DNA is TGTGCCAGCAGCCAAGATGCCCGGGAGACCCAGTACTTC. The J gene is TRBJ2-5, the V gene TRBV14, with no clear D. V was clipped by 0 bases and J by 5 bases, with 7 bases between them. This CDR3 region has 13 residues. CDR1 and CDR2 (germline): SGHDN, FVKESK. Full variable domain (outside the CDR3, taken from reference TRBV14 and TRBJ2-5): EAGVTQFPSHSVIEKGQTVTLRCDPISGHDNLYWYRRVMGKEIKFLLHFVKESKQDESGMPNNRFLAERTGGTYSTLKVQPAELEDSGVYFCASSQDARETQYFGPGTRLLVL.

The chain is built from TRBV28 and TRBJ1-1; no clear D gene. Deletions cut 2 bases from V and 9 bases from J, with 16 bases between. The germline V gene has CDR1 MDHEN and CDR2 SYDVKM. The CDR3 extends over 14 amino acids. The DNA of the CDR3 is TGTGCCAGCAGTTTAACGCCCCGTCCTAGGCAAGCTTTCTTT. This translates into CASSLTPRPRQAFF.

J is TRBJ1-1 and V is TRBV28, with 8 positions matching TRBD1. The CDR3 loop spans 15 amino acids. The V gene's germline CDR1 is MDHEN and CDR2 SYDVKM. V was clipped by 5 bases and J by 5 bases; unmatched bases: 10. The CDR3 sequence is CASSPSTGGGTEAFF. The CDR3 region has the DNA TGTGCCAGCAGTCCCTCCACAGGGGGAGGAACTGAAGCTTTCTTT.

V gene TRBV7-9 combines with J gene TRBJ2-5; 8 positions agree with TRBD1. J gave up 2 bases and V 5 bases, and 1 base lay outside the gene matches. Per the germline V gene, CDR1 is SEHNR and CDR2 is FQNEAQ (reference sequence). The CDR3 loop spans 13 amino acids. As DNA, the CDR3 is TGTGCCAGCAGCAACAGGGGGCAAGAGACCCAGTACTTC. Its protein is CASSNRGQETQYF.

The chain combines TRBV28 with TRBJ1-6; D is undetermined. Deletions cut 5 bases from V and 8 bases from J, with 13 bases between. Looked up from germline, CDR1 is MDHEN and CDR2 is SYDVKM. The CDR3 covers 14 residues. CDR3 sequence reads: CASSLTSGDSPLHF. CDR3 in DNA: TGTGCCAGCAGTCTAACCTCGGGTGATTCACCCCTCCACTTT.

The CDR3 here is CASSWDRPTGELFF. The CDR3, as DNA: TGTGCCAGCAGCTGGGACCGACCCACCGGGGAGCTGTTTTTT. The rearrangement joins TRBV28 to TRBJ2-2; D may correspond to TRBD1 or TRBD2 (5 bases each). CDR3 length: 14 residues. CDR1 is MDHEN and CDR2 is SYDVKM in the germline V gene. The germline V and J ends were trimmed by 6 bases and 4 bases, with 12 bases remaining between them.

The chain combines TRBV10-1 with TRBJ1-5; D gene uncertain. V shed 3 bases and J shed 5 bases, with 8 bases lying between them. Germline CDR1 is WNHNN and CDR2 is SYGVQD (reference sequence). The CDR3 spans 13 residues. CDR3 protein: CASSDGEDQPQHF. The CDR3 region has the DNA TGCGCCAGCAGTGATGGGGAGGATCAGCCCCAGCATTTT.

The chain combines TRBV4-3 with TRBJ2-1; 15 nucleotides align to TRBD2. The CDR3 loop spans 19 amino acids. V gave up 3 bases and J gave up 0 bases; unmatched junction bases: 6. Germline values: CDR1 LGHNA, CDR2 YSLEER. In nucleotides, the CDR3 is TGCGCCAGCAGCCAGCCCGGGACTAGCGGGGGGAGCTCCTACAATGAGCAGTTCTTC. This codes for CASSQPGTSGGSSYNEQFF.

The chain combines TRBV2 with TRBJ2-3; D not resolved. Deletions cut 10 bases from V and 9 bases from J, with 17 bases between. The CDR3 has 12 amino acids. Germline V CDR1 and CDR2: SNHLY, FYNNEI. For the CDR3, the DNA is TGTGCCACTAGACTCTCCGAGGCCACGCAGTATTTT. Translating gives CATRLSEATQYF.

The gene calls are TRBV5-1 and TRBJ2-3; 12 nucleotides line up with TRBD2. This CDR3 has 17 residues. V gave up 0 bases and J gave up 6 bases; unmatched junction bases: 8. The V gene's germline CDR1 is SGHRS and CDR2 YFSETQ. The CDR3 spells CASSLVPSGRAGDTQYF. CDR3 sequence (DNA): TGCGCCAGCAGCTTGGTGCCTAGCGGGAGGGCAGGGGATACGCAGTATTTT.

The CDR3 DNA reads TGTGCCAGCAGCCCCCAGGGAGGCACTGAAGCTTTCTTT. This gives the protein CASSPQGGTEAFF. The rearrangement uses TRBV11-2 and TRBJ1-1; possible D gene TRBD1, 5 bases. Deletions cut 5 bases from V and 4 bases from J, with 11 bases between. The CDR3 contains 13 residues. Germline V gene data show CDR1 as SGHAT and CDR2 as FQNNGV.

The chain couples TRBV5-4 to TRBJ2-1; 9 bases are shared with TRBD2. Germline V gives CDR1 SGHNT, CDR2 YYREEE (reference sequence). V shed 0 bases and J 7 bases; nucleotides not matched to a gene: 5. The CDR3 contains 15 residues. CDR3 DNA: TGTGCCAGCAGCTTGGGGCTAGCGGGAAGGAATGAGCAGTTCTTC. It yields the protein CASSLGLAGRNEQFF.

V is TRBV5-6 and J is TRBJ2-3, with unresolved D. Germline CDR1 is SGHDT and CDR2 is YYEEEE. V was clipped by 2 bases and J by 2 bases, with 12 bases between them. This CDR3 has 15 amino acids. The CDR3 DNA reads as TGTGCCAGCAGCTTTCCTAAGGAGATCACAGATACGCAGTATTTT. Amino acids: CASSFPKEITDTQYF.

J is TRBJ2-4 and V is TRBV14, with a weak D call TRBD2 (5 bases). This CDR3 is 13 amino acids long. Per germline, CDR1 SGHDN and CDR2 FVKESK. Trimming removed 5 bases at V and 8 bases at J, with 13 bases between. In nucleotides, the CDR3 is TGTGCCAGCAGCACGACGGGAAGGGACATTCAGTACTTC. This sequence encodes CASSTTGRDIQYF.

V is TRBV6-1 and J is TRBJ2-1; D might be TRBD1 (5 bases). This CDR3 comprises 17 residues. Germline CDR1 and CDR2: MNHNS and SASEGT. V gave up 2 bases and J gave up 0 bases, with 14 bases separating them. For the CDR3, the DNA is TGTGCCAGCAGTGAACGAGGCCAGGGCAGCTCCTACAATGAGCAGTTCTTC. The encoded protein is CASSERGQGSSYNEQFF.

This chain connects TRBV28 to TRBJ2-7; 7 bases map to TRBD2. Germline V gives CDR1 MDHEN, CDR2 SYDVKM. V lost 8 bases and J lost 4; bases outside the gene matches: 11. The CDR3 is made up of 14 amino acids. The chain's CDR3 is CASGLVGRGYEQYF. The CDR3 DNA follows: TGTGCCAGCGGCCTCGTGGGGCGGGGGTACGAGCAGTACTTC. Variable domain in full (rest from reference TRBV28 and TRBJ2-7): DVKVTQSSRYLVKRTGEKVFLECVQDMDHENMFWYRQDPGLGLRLIYFSYDVKMKEKGDIPEGYSVSREKKERFSLILESASTNQTSMYLCASGLVGRGYEQYFGPGTRLTVT.

The gene calls are TRBV4-3 and TRBJ2-3; 9 nucleotides match TRBD2. J gave up 2 bases and V 0 bases, and 6 bases lay outside the gene matches. CDR3 length equals 17 residues. The germline V gene has CDR1 LGHNA and CDR2 YSLEER. DNA for the CDR3: TGCGCCAGCAGCCAAGAAAGGCGGGGGGGCTTCACAGATACGCAGTATTTT. As protein: CASSQERRGGFTDTQYF.

The rearrangement uses TRBV5-1 and TRBJ2-1, with D maybe TRBD2 (6 bases). The CDR3 loop spans 15 amino acids. Germline V lookup: CDR1 SGHRS, CDR2 YFSETQ. The V gene lost 0 bases and the J gene lost 7 bases, with 14 bases spanning the gap. The CDR3: CASSLVLGEENEQFF. CDR3 nucleotides: TGCGCCAGCAGCTTGGTCCTAGGGGAGGAAAATGAGCAGTTCTTC.

This chain uses TRBV5-5 with TRBJ1-1; D is unresolved. Germline assignment: CDR1 SGHKS and CDR2 YYEKEE (reference sequence). V gave up 0 bases and J gave up 0 bases, with 9 bases separating them. This CDR3 is 15 amino acids long. The CDR3 nucleotides are TGTGCCAGCAGCTTGGGACTACAGATGAACACTGAAGCTTTCTTT. This codes for CASSLGLQMNTEAFF.

This chain joins TRBV29-1 and TRBJ1-1; D gene unclear. The CDR3 totals 11 residues. In germline, CDR1 is SQVTM, CDR2 ANQGSEA. With 3 bases removed from V and 1 base from J, the gap between germline ends came to 3 bases. The CDR3: CSVEENTEAFF. For the CDR3, the DNA is TGCAGCGTTGAGGAGAACACTGAAGCTTTCTTT.

The sample holds one count of this clone. V is TRBV19 and J is TRBJ2-7; 10 positions match TRBD2. The germline V gene encodes CDR1 LNHDA and CDR2 SQIVND (reference sequence). The J segment lost 0 bases and the V segment lost 8 bases, leaving 1 base of the junction unmatched. There are 13 residues in the CDR3. CDR3 in amino acids: CASRTSGSYEQYF. CDR3 DNA: TGTGCCAGTCGGACTAGCGGCTCCTACGAGCAGTACTTC.

The chain couples TRBV7-3 to TRBJ2-1; D may match TRBD1 or TRBD2 (5 bases each). V shed 4 bases and J shed 4 bases, with 17 bases lying between them. The CDR3 sequence is 16 residues long. The germline V gene has CDR1 SGHTA and CDR2 FQGTGA. The CDR3 sequence is CASSSGTSTYYNEQFF. In nucleotides, the CDR3 is TGTGCCAGCAGCTCCGGGACCTCCACTTATTACAATGAGCAGTTCTTC.

Notes on this clone: A junction boundary mismatches the germline segment, possibly from a read error. V and J are TRBV11-3 and TRBJ2-3; D is tentatively TRBD1 or TRBD2 (6 bases each). The CDR3 has 14 amino acids. Germline V CDR1 and CDR2: SGHNT, YENEEA. The CDR3, as DNA: TGTGCCAGCAGCTTAGATCTGACAGGAAGGGGACTTCATTTT. This sequence encodes CASSLDLTGRGLHF.

The gene calls are TRBV6-5 and TRBJ1-2; 7 bases map to TRBD1. V was pared by 5 bases and J by 8 bases, with 8 bases of the junction left unmatched. Germline CDR1 and CDR2: MNHEY and SVGAGI. The CDR3 runs to 13 residues. The CDR3 region has the DNA TGTGCCAGCAGTCGACCAGGGGGTTCGGGCTACACCTTC. Encoded protein: CASSRPGGSGYTF.

This chain links TRBV7-2 with TRBJ1-6; 7 nucleotides match TRBD1. V lost 3 bases to trimming and J lost 8 bases; unmatched junction nucleotides: 4. The CDR3 consists of 14 residues. The germline V gene has CDR1 SGHTA and CDR2 FQGNSA. CDR3 protein: CASSFQGEDSPLHF. The DNA for the CDR3 is TGTGCCAGCAGCTTTCAGGGGGAGGATTCACCCCTCCACTTT.